The clone carrying this T cell receptor (beta chain) has more than one count but fewer than ten. No antigen is known for it. The record originates from a study of metastatic and nonmetastatic thyroid tumors. About the research overall: The authors compared repertoires across blood and tumor or nodule tissue from malignant and benign thyroid patients.

Not a single patient had been given any form of treatment at any point before undergoing thyroid surgery. Original processing notes: What underpinned the distant-metastasis classifier for papillary thyroid cancer was the set of CDR3 differences across clinicopathological groups. TCRdb reprocessed the PCR reads using MiXCR. The V and J calls here are based on TCRdb, not the publication. The sample holds approximately 21,000 clones, more than 20% seen once. Study-level findings and limits: Malignant thyroid tumors reportedly had TCR beta diversity that was significantly higher than in benign nodules, in blood and tumor.

The sample taken for sequencing was blood. The source is a male donor with papillary thyroid cancer or a benign thyroid nodule (not recorded which). Some clones in this sample may be carry-over from other donors' samples.

CDR3 bases: TGTGCCAGCAGCCAAGGACGCTACAATGAGCAGTTCTTC. This sequence encodes CASSQGRYNEQFF. The V gene is TRBV12-3 or TRBV12-4, the J gene TRBJ2-1; D unclear. The CDR3 sequence is 13 residues long. Trimming pared 6 bases from V and 3 bases from J, leaving 9 bases between.